This T cell receptor beta chain was retrieved from a study of PD-1 blockade in classical Hodgkin lymphoma. General study results and limits: Baseline TCR diversity was reportedly lower in newly diagnosed patients than healthy donors. No one has yet defined what causes the repertoire differences, which may be disease activity or prior therapy. The baseline diversity of complete responders showed similarity to that of newly diagnosed patients. Significant TCR diversity gains by C4D1 occurred in CD4+ but not CD8+ cells.

V gave up 3 bases and J gave up 5 bases; unmatched junction bases: 2. The CDR3 is 13 amino acids. Germline V gene sequence: CDR1 MNHNS, CDR2 SASEGT. Assay used: immunoSEQ multiplex PCR; TCRdb lists only in-frame clones, some missing. The sample includes 90,000 to 100,000 clones, just under 95% seen only once; the top ten take roughly 3%. This clone was observed once. Its specificity is not known. With no exception, relapse followed autologous stem cell transplantation in all patients, and brentuximab vedotin exposure varied. This specimen was peripheral blood mononuclear cells (PBMCs), taken at baseline. The TCR sequence derives from a human donor with classical Hodgkin lymphoma. The chain has TRBV6-1 and TRBJ1-1, with 8 nucleotides matching TRBD1. In nucleotides, the CDR3 is TGTGCCAGCAGTGAGCAGGGGGCGACTGAAGCTTTCTTT. Its protein is CASSEQGATEAFF.